The 24 T cell receptor beta chains presented below share a single source sample, sequenced in a study of shared clonotypes between healthy human individuals. The method was immunoSEQ multiplex PCR; TCRdb's version includes in-frame clones alone and lacks a portion of them. The sample yields 2 million to 3 million clones, roughly 93% seen once. The sequencing input was naive CD4+ T cells from PBMCs. Subset of the sample: CD45RA+ positively selected. These receptors came from a man in his late teens or twenties in good health. Some clones in this sample may be carry-over from other donors' samples.

On this clone itself: The same CDR3 can be traced to other DNA sequences in this sample. The J gene is TRBJ1-5, the V gene TRBV5-5; D remains unclear. This CDR3 spans 14 amino acids. The germline CDR1 and CDR2 sequences are SGHKS and YYEKEE (reference sequence). V dropped 0 bases and J dropped 5 bases, with 9 bases sitting between them. The CDR3 DNA is TGTGCCAGCAGCTTGGTAGGCGGAGATCAGCCCCAGCATTTT. Translating gives CASSLVGGDQPQHF.

This clone was seen a few times. The sample carries other DNA sequences with the same CDR3. The chain recombines TRBV18 with TRBJ1-1; 8 positions agree with TRBD1. The CDR3 is made up of 14 amino acids. The germline gives CDR1 KGHSH, CDR2 LQKENI. V trimming: 3 bases; J trimming: 3 bases; junction bases outside the gene matches: 3. The CDR3 DNA reads TGTGCCAGCTCACCGACAGGGGCCGACACTGAAGCTTTCTTT. It encodes CASSPTGADTEAFF.

This clone was seen just once. The gene calls are TRBV29-1 and TRBJ1-2; TRBD1 matches at 7 bases. Trimming removed 4 bases from V and 5 bases from J; junction bases left unmatched: 10. There are 14 residues in the CDR3. The germline CDR1 and CDR2 sequences are SQVTM and ANQGSEA. This CDR3 is CSVASPGQRYGYTF. CDR3 sequence (DNA): TGCAGCGTTGCCTCACCGGGACAGCGGTATGGCTACACCTTC.

This chain connects TRBV30 to TRBJ2-1; D gene ambiguous. The CDR3 extends over 17 amino acids. Germline V gene lookup returns CDR1 GTSNPN and CDR2 SVGIG (reference sequence). The V gene lost 0 bases and the J gene lost 3 bases, with 18 bases spanning the gap. The CDR3 bases are TGTGCCTGGAGTGTTTCGATTAACAGTCACGACTACAATGAGCAGTTCTTC. Translated: CAWSVSINSHDYNEQFF.

This chain links TRBV28 with TRBJ2-7; a possible D gene is TRBD2 (5 bases). V lost 5 bases and J 1 base, leaving 15 bases between the germline ends. The CDR3 is 15 residues long. Germline V gene sequence: CDR1 MDHEN, CDR2 SYDVKM. The CDR3 is CASSARLGASYEQYF. The CDR3 DNA follows: TGTGCCAGCAGTGCCCGATTGGGAGCTTCCTACGAGCAGTACTTC. Variable domain in full (rest from reference TRBV28 and TRBJ2-7): DVKVTQSSRYLVKRTGEKVFLECVQDMDHENMFWYRQDPGLGLRLIYFSYDVKMKEKGDIPEGYSVSREKKERFSLILESASTNQTSMYLCASSARLGASYEQYFGPGTRLTVT.

The sample holds one count of this clone. The chain combines TRBV4-1 with TRBJ2-1; D not certain. Per germline, CDR1 MGHRA and CDR2 YSYEKL. The V end lost 2 bases, the J end lost 8 bases, and 25 bases lay between the germline ends. This CDR3 contains 18 residues. CDR3 bases: TGCGCCAGCAGCCAACTTATTTCGGTTGGGCTCCACAAGGATGAGCAGTTCTTC. It is translated as CASSQLISVGLHKDEQFF.

This clone was picked up a small number of times. V usage is TRBV7-2 and J usage is TRBJ2-7, with 7 positions matching TRBD2. This CDR3 contains 17 residues. The junction had 13 bases not matched to a gene; V was cut back by 5 bases and J by 0 bases. Germline-derived CDR1 and CDR2 are SGHTA and FQGNSA. In DNA, the CDR3 is TGTGCCAGCAGCACACAAAGCGGGACGGGCAGCTCCTACGAGCAGTACTTC. Translated: CASSTQSGTGSSYEQYF.

V usage is TRBV5-1 and J usage is TRBJ2-2, with D uncertain. This CDR3 has 17 residues. Germline CDR1 reads SGHRS; CDR2 reads YFSETQ. V was pared by 3 bases and J by 0 bases, with 15 bases between. CDR3 in amino acids: CASSWAGSGSNTGELFF. CDR3 sequence (DNA): TGCGCCAGCAGCTGGGCCGGGTCAGGTTCGAACACCGGGGAGCTGTTTTTT.

This clone was counted once. The chain carries TRBV7-2 and TRBJ1-1, with D possibly being TRBD1 (6 bases). The CDR3 is made up of 16 amino acids. Germline CDR1 and CDR2: SGHTA and FQGNSA. V was cut by 3 bases and J by 2 bases, with 16 bases left in between. As DNA, the CDR3 is TGTGCCAGCAGCTTCGGGCATGGGGGGCCTAACACTGAAGCTTTCTTT. This translates into CASSFGHGGPNTEAFF.

This chain joins TRBV11-2 and TRBJ2-7, with 12 nucleotides matching TRBD2. The V and J ends lost 5 bases and 0 bases, in that order; junction bases with no gene match: 8. CDR1 is SGHAT and CDR2 is FQNNGV in the germline V gene. This CDR3 comprises 17 residues. CDR3: CASSTRTSGVYSYEQYF. The DNA for the CDR3 is TGTGCCAGCAGCACTCGGACTAGCGGGGTTTACTCCTACGAGCAGTACTTC.

This clone was seen a single time. The V call is TRBV7-9, the J call TRBJ2-2; no clear D gene. The germline V gene has CDR1 SEHNR and CDR2 FQNEAQ (reference sequence). V gave up 1 base and J gave up 2 bases, with 14 bases separating them. This CDR3 has 17 amino acids. The DNA of the CDR3 is TGTGCCAGCAGCTTAGTTATGCACGGCTACAACACCGGGGAGCTGTTTTTT. Translation gives CASSLVMHGYNTGELFF.

The chain carries TRBV19 and TRBJ2-5, with a tentative D call TRBD2 (6 bases). The V gene lost 3 bases and the J gene lost 1 base, with 21 bases spanning the gap. Looked up from germline, CDR1 is LNHDA and CDR2 is SQIVND (reference sequence). The CDR3 contains 18 residues. The CDR3 nucleotides are TGTGCCAGTAGTATTTCGCCCCTGGGAGGCAGAACCCAAGAGACCCAGTACTTC. This translates into CASSISPLGGRTQETQYF.

The gene calls are TRBV4-2 and TRBJ1-3; D is unresolved. CDR3 length: 13 amino acids. Germline V CDR1 and CDR2: LGHNA, YNFKEQ. The V end was cut by 1 base, the J end by 4 bases, with 5 bases between. CDR3 sequence: CASSQVGGNTIYF. The CDR3, as DNA: TGTGCCAGCAGCCAAGTAGGGGGAAACACCATATATTTT.

The chain employs TRBV6-1 and TRBJ2-3, with 8 bases lining up with TRBD1. CDR1 and CDR2 from the germline V gene are MNHNS and SASEGT. The CDR3 totals 14 residues. The V and J ends lost 5 bases and 8 bases, in that order; junction bases with no gene match: 9. For the CDR3, the DNA is TGTGCCAGCAGTAGATCCGGACAGGGCGGTACGCAGTATTTT. As protein: CASSRSGQGGTQYF.

V usage is TRBV5-6 and J usage is TRBJ2-5; TRBD2 agrees at 10 bases. CDR1 and CDR2 from the germline V gene are SGHDT and YYEEEE. The CDR3 is 17 residues long. The V gene end was trimmed by 3 bases and the J gene end by 1 base; junction bases not matched to a gene: 9. CDR3 region: CASSSVAGGGGQETQYF. The CDR3 bases are TGTGCCAGCAGCTCCGTAGCGGGGGGAGGAGGCCAAGAGACCCAGTACTTC.

The chain has TRBV7-9 and TRBJ1-4; D ambiguous. Trimming stripped 3 bases from V and 2 bases from J, with 4 bases between. Germline V lookup: CDR1 SEHNR, CDR2 FQNEAQ (reference sequence). The CDR3 consists of 13 residues. CDR3 bases: TGTGCCAGCAGCTTCCCGACTAATGAAAAACTGTTTTTT. Protein: CASSFPTNEKLFF.

The chain carries TRBV11-2 and TRBJ1-4, with D maybe TRBD1 (6 bases). The CDR3 runs to 14 residues. The V gene's germline CDR1 is SGHAT and CDR2 FQNNGV. V was trimmed by 7 bases and J by 8 bases, leaving 17 bases between them. CDR3 nucleotide sequence: TGTGCCAGCACGCCTCTAGGGGGTCGAGAAAAACTGTTTTTT. Protein: CASTPLGGREKLFF.

The gene calls are TRBV29-1 and TRBJ2-7; the D gene is possibly TRBD1 (6 bases). Germline V gene data show CDR1 as SQVTM and CDR2 as ANQGSEA. The CDR3 covers 14 residues. Trimming removed 7 bases at V and 5 bases at J, with 21 bases between. CDR3 nucleotide sequence: TGCAGCGCCCGGAAGGGGGTTAATCGTAACGAGCAGTACTTC. Its translation is CSARKGVNRNEQYF.

This chain's CDR3 is CASSVLPVVDTGELFF. The CDR3 DNA follows: TGTGCCAGCAGCGTCCTTCCGGTTGTCGACACCGGGGAGCTGTTTTTT. The rearrangement joins TRBV9 to TRBJ2-2; unclear D gene. Germline V gene sequence: CDR1 SGDLS, CDR2 YYNGEE. This CDR3 region has 16 residues. V was clipped by 2 bases and J by 3 bases, with 14 bases between them.

This clone has more than one count but fewer than ten. This chain connects TRBV29-1 to TRBJ1-1; D gene uncertain. Trimming removed 6 bases at V and 4 bases at J, with 6 bases between. The CDR3 is made up of 10 amino acids. Germline V CDR1 and CDR2: SQVTM, ANQGSEA. The CDR3 coding sequence is TGCAGCGTCCAGAGCACTGAAGCTTTCTTT. This sequence encodes CSVQSTEAFF.

The chain joins TRBV10-3 to TRBJ2-1, with TRBD2 as a possible D gene (5 bases). The V and J ends lost 3 bases and 1 base respectively, with 7 bases between them. This CDR3 contains 14 residues. Germline V gene sequence: CDR1 ENHRY, CDR2 SYGVKD. CDR3 sequence: CAISESGSYNEQFF. DNA of the CDR3: TGTGCCATCAGTGAAAGCGGTTCCTACAATGAGCAGTTCTTC.

This clone was found once. The rearrangement links TRBV15 to TRBJ2-4, with D perhaps being TRBD1 or TRBD2 (5 bases each). CDR3 length equals 15 residues. The germline V gene encodes CDR1 LNHNV and CDR2 YYDKDF (reference sequence). V lost 2 bases and J 8 bases, leaving 16 bases between the germline ends. The CDR3 loop is CATSRRLLLGDIQYF. CDR3 DNA: TGTGCCACCAGCAGACGACTGCTACTGGGGGACATTCAGTACTTC.

This chain connects TRBV11-2 to TRBJ2-2; 14 nucleotides line up with TRBD2. The V gene's germline CDR1 is SGHAT and CDR2 FQNNGV. The CDR3 contains 16 residues. V trimming: 5 bases; J trimming: 4 bases; junction bases outside the gene matches: 3. CDR3 in amino acids: CASSRGLAGATGELFF. DNA for the CDR3: TGTGCCAGCAGCCGGGGACTAGCGGGAGCCACCGGGGAGCTGTTTTTT.

For the CDR3, the DNA is TGTGCCAGTAGTTCGCCGGGACTGACCATTAAACAGTACTTC. Protein sequence: CASSSPGLTIKQYF. The chain links TRBV19 to TRBJ2-7, with D perhaps TRBD2 (6 bases). Germline V gene data show CDR1 as LNHDA and CDR2 as SQIVND (reference sequence). This CDR3 is built from 14 residues. V lost 5 bases and J 10 bases, leaving 21 bases between the germline ends.